These 5 T cell receptor beta chains originate from one sample sequenced in a study of blood T cell repertoires in COVID-19. The protocol was immunoSEQ multiplex PCR, while the TCRdb copy is restricted to in-frame clones and leaves out a portion. The profile covers around 91,000 clones, with around 85% appearing a single time and about 38% taken by the ten largest. The sample was peripheral blood. The receptors originated from a man at least 80 years old with acute or convalescent COVID-19.

The chain links TRBV2 to TRBJ1-5; TRBD1 aligns across 10 bases. J gave up 4 bases and V 4 bases, and 1 base lay outside the gene matches. From germline, CDR1 is SNHLY and CDR2 FYNNEI. The CDR3 extends over 14 amino acids. In DNA form, the CDR3 reads TGTGCCAGCAGTGGGGGACAGGGGAATCAGCCCCAGCATTTT. Protein product: CASSGGQGNQPQHF.

The chain uses TRBV12-3 or TRBV12-4 and TRBJ2-1, with D tentatively TRBD1 (6 bases). V dropped 8 bases and J dropped 12 bases, with 14 bases sitting between them. This CDR3 has 11 residues. The CDR3 region is CASSIQGLQFF. As DNA, the CDR3 is TGTGCCAGCTCCATCCAGGGGTTGCAGTTCTTC.

This clone was recorded only once. CDR3 sequence: CASSPGSGLLHF. DNA for the CDR3: TGTGCCAGCAGCCCAGGGTCAGGGCTCCTCCACTTT. The V and J genes are TRBV7-3 and TRBJ1-6; D may be TRBD1 (5 bases). Germline CDR1 SGHTA, CDR2 FQGTGA. CDR3 length: 12 residues. Trimming pared 5 bases from V and 15 bases from J, leaving 14 bases between.

The V and J genes are TRBV19 and TRBJ1-2; 10 positions match TRBD1. Trimming cost V 10 bases and J 6 bases; bases outside gene matches: 8. Per germline, CDR1 LNHDA and CDR2 SQIVND (reference sequence). The CDR3 spans 13 residues. The CDR3 DNA sequence: TGTGCCACCCCGGGACAGGGGACCCATGGCTACACCTTC. It encodes CATPGQGTHGYTF.

CDR3: CASSQQMGGNQPQHF. The CDR3 bases are TGCGCCAGCAGCCAACAGATGGGGGGAAATCAGCCCCAGCATTTT. The rearrangement joins TRBV4-1 to TRBJ1-5; tentative D call: TRBD1 (5 bases). The CDR3 has 15 amino acids. Germline loops: CDR1 MGHRA, CDR2 YSYEKL. The V and J ends lost 2 bases and 4 bases respectively, with 12 bases between them.